This paragraph reports one T cell receptor beta chain. Its specificity is not known. These data come from a study of T cells expressing NK-cell markers. The wider study: From sorted CD3+CD56+NKG2C+, CD3+CD56+NKG2C- and CD3+CD56-NKG2C+ T cells came the TCR beta repertoires. Study outcomes and limitations: The CD3+CD56-NKG2C+ fraction of several donors was likewise dominated by these clonotypes. In roughly 6 donors, dominant CD3+CD56+NKG2C+ clones formed roughly 1.0-7.5% of CD8+ cells.

5'RACE template switching built TCR beta cDNA with unique molecular identifiers. For each CDR3 protein, TCRdb gives one entry from its re-call of the 5' RACE reads, without DNA. This sample's table has 500,000 or so distinct CDR3 sequences. Looked up from germline, CDR1 is LGHDT and CDR2 is YNNKEL (reference sequence). The CDR3 length is 15 residues. The TCR originated in a man aged 18 to 35 in good health. The material sequenced was blood T cells: a sorted CD56 or NKG2C T cell subset, CD4+ or CD8+ T cells, or bulk PBMC T cells (not recorded which). V usage is TRBV3-1 and J usage is TRBJ1-5; TCRdb returns TRBD1, unconfirmable since there is no DNA. Here the CDR3 reads CASSQAVGVGQPQHF.